Listed below are T cell receptor beta chains from one sample, sequenced in a study of CD8 T cells in Susac syndrome. TCRdb ran MiXCR on the immunoSEQ multiplex PCR reads and lists one entry per CDR3 protein. The data contain over 150,000 distinct CDR3 sequences, around 95% of them singletons. Material: CD4+ T cells from PBMCs. The receptors come from a human donor with Susac syndrome. CDR3s include the opening cysteine and the closing phenylalanine or tryptophan.

v_gene | CDR3aa
TRBV20-1 | CSASAGYSNQPQHF
TRBV20-1 | CSATPGQGRDTQYF
TRBV7-2 | CASSADLLTEAFF
TRBV4-2 | CASSRTDYGYTF
TRBV5-1 | CASSEEGNQPQHF
TRBV30 | CAWSRGLAEQETQYF
TRBV3-1 | CASSQGSGTGEQYF
TRBV7-3 | CASSLNSRHTGELFF
TRBV7-9 | CASSVIPGELFF
TRBV28 | CASREAGREDQPQHF
TRBV7-2 | CASSRDYANEQFF
TRBV12-3/TRBV12-4 | CASSSITGGTGGYTF
TRBV5-4 | CASSLGRRPFYEQYF
TRBV12-3/TRBV12-4 | CASSRERNSPLHF
TRBV29-1 | CSVALGQGTDTQYF
TRBV29-1 | CSVDQGSWNTEAFF
TRBV30 | CAWSVRRDKNQPQHF
TRBV15 | CATSYDRASEKLFF
TRBV30 | CAWIRDRTPSTGANVLTF
TRBV7-9 | CASSFMFNQPQHF
TRBV6-1 | CASNQPPGTGGSGYTF
TRBV27 | CASSSRRQSSNQPQHF
TRBV12-3/TRBV12-4 | CASSLRDDGYTF
TRBV5-1 | CASSPRSPQETQYF